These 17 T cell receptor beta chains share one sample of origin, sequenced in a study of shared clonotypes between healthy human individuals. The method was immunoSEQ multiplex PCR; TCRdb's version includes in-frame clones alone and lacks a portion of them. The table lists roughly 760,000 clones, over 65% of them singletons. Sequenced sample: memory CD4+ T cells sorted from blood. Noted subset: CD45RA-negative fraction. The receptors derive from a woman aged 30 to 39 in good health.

CDR3 residues: CASHAQGALLYQETQYF. As DNA, the CDR3 is TGCGCCAGCCATGCCCAGGGGGCCCTTTTGTACCAAGAGACCCAGTACTTC. The chain combines TRBV5-1 with TRBJ2-5, with TRBD1 matching over 8 bases. Unmatched junction bases numbered 14, after V lost 7 bases and J lost 0 bases. Germline loops: CDR1 SGHRS, CDR2 YFSETQ. The CDR3 loop spans 17 amino acids.

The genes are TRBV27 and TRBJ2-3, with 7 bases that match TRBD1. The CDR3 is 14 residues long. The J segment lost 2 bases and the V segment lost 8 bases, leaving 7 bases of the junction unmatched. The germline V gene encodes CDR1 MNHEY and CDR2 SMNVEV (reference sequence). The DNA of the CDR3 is TGTGCCAGCCGCCACGACAGGGACACAGATACGCAGTATTTT. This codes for CASRHDRDTDTQYF.

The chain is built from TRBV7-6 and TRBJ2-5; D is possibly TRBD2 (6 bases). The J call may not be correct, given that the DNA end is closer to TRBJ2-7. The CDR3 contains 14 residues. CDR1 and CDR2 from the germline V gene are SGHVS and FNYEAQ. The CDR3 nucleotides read TGTGCCAGCAGCCCAACTAGCTACTCCTACGAGCAGTACTTC. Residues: CASSPTSYSYEQYF.

As DNA, the CDR3 is TGTGCCAGCTCACGACGGGACAGGGGTTTCTCTGGGGCCAACGTCCTGACTTTC. Residues: CASSRRDRGFSGANVLTF. The V gene is TRBV18, the J gene TRBJ2-6, with 10 positions matching TRBD1. The germline V gene encodes CDR1 KGHSH and CDR2 LQKENI. V shed 4 bases and J 0 bases; nucleotides not matched to a gene: 6. This CDR3 contains 18 residues.

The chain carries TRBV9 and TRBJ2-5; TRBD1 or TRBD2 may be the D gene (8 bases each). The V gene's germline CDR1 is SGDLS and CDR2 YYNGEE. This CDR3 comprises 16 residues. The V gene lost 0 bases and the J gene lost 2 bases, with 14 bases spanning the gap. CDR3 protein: CASSVAGGTGQETQYF. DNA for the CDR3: TGTGCCAGCAGCGTAGCGGGGGGGACAGGACAAGAGACCCAGTACTTC.

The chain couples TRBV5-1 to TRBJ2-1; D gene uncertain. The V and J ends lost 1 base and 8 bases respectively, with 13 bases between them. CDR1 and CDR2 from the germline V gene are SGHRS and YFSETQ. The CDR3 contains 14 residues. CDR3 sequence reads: CASSLKVYIDEQFF. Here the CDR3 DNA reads TGCGCCAGCAGCTTGAAAGTCTATATCGATGAGCAGTTCTTC. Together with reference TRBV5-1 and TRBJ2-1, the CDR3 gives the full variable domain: KAGVTQTPRYLIKTRGQQVTLSCSPISGHRSVSWYQQTPGQGLQFLFEYFSETQRNKGNFPGRFSGRQFSNSRSEMNVSTLELGDSALYLCASSLKVYIDEQFFGPGTRLTVL.

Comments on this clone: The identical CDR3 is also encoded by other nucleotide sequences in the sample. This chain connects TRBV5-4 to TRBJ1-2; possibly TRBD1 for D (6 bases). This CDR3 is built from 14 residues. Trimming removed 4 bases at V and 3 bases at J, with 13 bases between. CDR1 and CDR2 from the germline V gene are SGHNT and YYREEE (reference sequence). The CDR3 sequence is CASSPGGADYGYTF. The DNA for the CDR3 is TGTGCCAGCAGCCCCGGGGGCGCGGACTATGGCTACACCTTC.

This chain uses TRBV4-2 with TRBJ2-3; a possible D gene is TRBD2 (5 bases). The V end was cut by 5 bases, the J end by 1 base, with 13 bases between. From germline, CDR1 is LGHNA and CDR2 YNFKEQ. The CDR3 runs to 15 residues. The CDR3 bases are TGTGCCAGCAGCACCGTTGGGGAGCGCACAGATACGCAGTATTTT. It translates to CASSTVGERTDTQYF.

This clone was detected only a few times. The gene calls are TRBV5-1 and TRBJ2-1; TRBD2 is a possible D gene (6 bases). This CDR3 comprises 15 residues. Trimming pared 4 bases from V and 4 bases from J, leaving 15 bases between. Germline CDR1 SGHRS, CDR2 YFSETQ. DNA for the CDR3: TGCGCCAGCAGCAGGGACTCCGCGCTTTACAATGAGCAGTTCTTC. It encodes CASSRDSALYNEQFF.

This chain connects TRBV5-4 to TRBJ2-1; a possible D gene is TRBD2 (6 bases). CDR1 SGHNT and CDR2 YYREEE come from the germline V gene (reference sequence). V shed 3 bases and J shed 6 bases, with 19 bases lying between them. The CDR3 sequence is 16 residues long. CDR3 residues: CASSWGVPGLANEQFF. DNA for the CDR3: TGTGCCAGCAGCTGGGGCGTTCCGGGACTCGCCAATGAGCAGTTCTTC.

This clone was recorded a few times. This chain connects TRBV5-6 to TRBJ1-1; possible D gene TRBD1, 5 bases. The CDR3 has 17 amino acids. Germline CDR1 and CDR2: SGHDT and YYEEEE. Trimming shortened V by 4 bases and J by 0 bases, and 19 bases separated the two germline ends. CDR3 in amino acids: CASSRSVPGQMNTEAFF. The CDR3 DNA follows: TGTGCCAGCAGCCGCAGCGTTCCAGGGCAAATGAACACTGAAGCTTTCTTT.

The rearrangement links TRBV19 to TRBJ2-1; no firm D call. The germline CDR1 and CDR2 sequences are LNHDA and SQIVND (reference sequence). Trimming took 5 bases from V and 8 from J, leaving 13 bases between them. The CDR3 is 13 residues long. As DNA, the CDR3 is TGTGCCAGTAGTTTTTCCCTTTTGGATGAGCAGTTCTTC. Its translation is CASSFSLLDEQFF.

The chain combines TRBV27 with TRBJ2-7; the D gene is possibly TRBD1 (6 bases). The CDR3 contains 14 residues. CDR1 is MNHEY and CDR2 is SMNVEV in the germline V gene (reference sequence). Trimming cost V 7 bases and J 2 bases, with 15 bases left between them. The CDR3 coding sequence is TGTGCCAGCACCAAGTTGGACAGTCCCTACGAGCAGTACTTC. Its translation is CASTKLDSPYEQYF.

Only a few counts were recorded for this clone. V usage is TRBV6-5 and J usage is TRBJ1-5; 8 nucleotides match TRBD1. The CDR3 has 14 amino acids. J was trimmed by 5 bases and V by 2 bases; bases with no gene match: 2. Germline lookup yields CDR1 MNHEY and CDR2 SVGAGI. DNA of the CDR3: TGTGCCAGCAGTTACCAGACAGGGGATCAGCCCCAGCATTTT. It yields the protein CASSYQTGDQPQHF.

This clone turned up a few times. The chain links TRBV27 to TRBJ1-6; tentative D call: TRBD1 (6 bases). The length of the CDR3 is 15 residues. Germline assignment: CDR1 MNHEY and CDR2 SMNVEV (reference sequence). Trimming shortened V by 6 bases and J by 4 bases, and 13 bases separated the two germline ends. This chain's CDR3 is CASSLQGPYNSPLHF. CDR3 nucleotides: TGTGCCAGCAGCCTACAGGGCCCTTATAATTCACCCCTCCACTTT.

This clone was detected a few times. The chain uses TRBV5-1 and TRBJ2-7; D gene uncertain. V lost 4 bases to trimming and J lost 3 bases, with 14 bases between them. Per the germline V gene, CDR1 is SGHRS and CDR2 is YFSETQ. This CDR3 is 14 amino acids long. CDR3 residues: CASSPTGSYYEQYF. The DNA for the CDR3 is TGCGCCAGCAGCCCTACGGGCTCGTACTACGAGCAGTACTTC.

The CDR3 is CASSLTSGRAGTGELFF. DNA for the CDR3: TGTGCCAGCAGTTTAACTAGCGGGAGGGCCGGGACCGGGGAGCTGTTTTTT. The chain employs TRBV27 and TRBJ2-2; 13 bases match TRBD2. The germline V gene encodes CDR1 MNHEY and CDR2 SMNVEV (reference sequence). V dropped 2 bases and J dropped 5; count of bases not matched to a gene: 5. There are 17 residues in the CDR3.